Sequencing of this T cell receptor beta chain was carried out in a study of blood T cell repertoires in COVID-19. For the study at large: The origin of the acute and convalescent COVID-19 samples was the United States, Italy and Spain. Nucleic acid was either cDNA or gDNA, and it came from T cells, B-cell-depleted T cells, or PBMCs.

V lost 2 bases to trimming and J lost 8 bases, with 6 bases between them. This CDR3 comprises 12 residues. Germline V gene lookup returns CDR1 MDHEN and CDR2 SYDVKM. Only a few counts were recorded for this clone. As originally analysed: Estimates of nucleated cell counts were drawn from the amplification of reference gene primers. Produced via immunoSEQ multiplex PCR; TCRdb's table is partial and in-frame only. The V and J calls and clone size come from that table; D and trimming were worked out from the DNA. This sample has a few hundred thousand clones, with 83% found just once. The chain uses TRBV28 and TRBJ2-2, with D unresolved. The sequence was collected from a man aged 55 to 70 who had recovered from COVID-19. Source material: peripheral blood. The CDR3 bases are TGTGCCAGCAGTTTAGTGTCGGGGGAGCTGTTTTTT. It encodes CASSLVSGELFF.